This passage covers 14 T cell receptor beta chains from one sample sequenced in a study of blood T cell repertoires in COVID-19. The data were produced by immunoSEQ multiplex PCR, yet TCRdb's version contains in-frame clones alone and is incomplete. The data hold more than 300,000 clones, with about 83% observed a single time. The specimen sequenced was peripheral blood. The receptors originated from a woman aged 45-65 years with acute or convalescent COVID-19.

The rearrangement links TRBV3-1 (or the pseudogene TRBV3-2) to TRBJ2-7; D remains ambiguous. Trimming pared 3 bases from V and 2 bases from J, leaving 17 bases between. CDR3 length equals 16 residues. CDR1 and CDR2 from the germline V gene are LGHDT and YNNKEL (reference sequence). The CDR3 DNA reads TGTGCCAGCAGCCACCCCGGAGCACCCCCGCCCTACGAGCAGTACTTC. Protein: CASSHPGAPPPYEQYF.

This clone has only one observation. V and J are TRBV12-3 or TRBV12-4 and TRBJ1-2; 9 positions agree with TRBD1. Trimming cost V 6 bases and J 5 bases; bases outside gene matches: 4. The CDR3 contains 13 residues. This CDR3 reads CASRRTGVYGYTF. The CDR3 DNA is TGTGCCAGCAGACGGACAGGGGTATATGGCTACACCTTC.

Points on this clone: Within the sample, other DNA sequences also encode this same CDR3. V is TRBV11-2 and J is TRBJ2-1; 10 bases are a match to TRBD2. After removal of 5 bases from V and 2 bases from J, the junction contained 3 bases not matched to a gene. This CDR3 has 15 residues. The V gene's germline CDR1 is SGHAT and CDR2 FQNNGV. The chain's CDR3 is CASSPGTSAYNEQFF. The CDR3 coding sequence is TGTGCCAGCAGCCCCGGGACTAGCGCCTACAATGAGCAGTTCTTC.

For the CDR3, the DNA is TGTGCCAGCAGCAGGGACAGGGGCACTGAAGCTTTCTTT. Translation gives CASSRDRGTEAFF. The chain carries TRBV3-1 (or the pseudogene TRBV3-2) and TRBJ1-1; TRBD1 matches at 10 bases. V lost 5 bases to trimming and J lost 4 bases; unmatched junction nucleotides: 1. Germline V gives CDR1 LGHDT, CDR2 YNNKEL (reference sequence). This CDR3 has 13 residues.

This clone was observed many times. The chain recombines TRBV5-1 with TRBJ2-2; the D gene is possibly TRBD1 (6 bases). Deletions cut 0 bases from V and 1 base from J, with 10 bases between. The CDR3 spans 16 residues. Germline V gene data show CDR1 as SGHRS and CDR2 as YFSETQ. CDR3 in DNA: TGCGCCAGCAGCTTGGTCAGGGGTGGGAACACCGGGGAGCTGTTTTTT. Its protein is CASSLVRGGNTGELFF.

This clone was counted once. The genes are TRBV15 and TRBJ1-2; D not resolved. The CDR3 sequence is 12 residues long. Germline CDR1 reads LNHNV; CDR2 reads YYDKDF (reference sequence). V was pared by 5 bases and J by 5 bases, with 9 bases between. In DNA form, the CDR3 reads TGTGCCACCAGCGAGGGATTGTATGGCTACACCTTC. Its protein product is CATSEGLYGYTF.

This clone was observed at least ten times. V gene TRBV28 combines with J gene TRBJ1-2; D is perhaps TRBD1 (6 bases). The V end lost 5 bases, the J end lost 5 bases, and 9 bases lay between the germline ends. CDR3 length: 12 residues. The germline CDR1 and CDR2 sequences are MDHEN and SYDVKM. In DNA, the CDR3 is TGTGCCAGCAGTGCGACAGGTTATGGCTACACCTTC. Residues: CASSATGYGYTF.

The chain joins TRBV11-2 to TRBJ1-1; D uncertain. This CDR3 comprises 15 residues. CDR1 and CDR2 (germline): SGHAT, FQNNGV. Trimming shortened V by 1 base and J by 2 bases, and 11 bases separated the two germline ends. The CDR3 DNA is TGTGCCAGCAGCTTAGGCGGTGGCTCTAACACTGAAGCTTTCTTT. This encodes CASSLGGGSNTEAFF. The variable domain in full, completed from reference TRBV11-2 and TRBJ1-1, reads EAGVAQSPRYKIIEKRQSVAFWCNPISGHATLYWYQQILGQGPKLLIQFQNNGVVDDSQLPKDRFSAERLKGVDSTLKIQPAKLEDSAVYLCASSLGGGSNTEAFFGQGTRLTVV.

The V call is TRBV2, the J call TRBJ2-6, with D possibly matching TRBD2 (6 bases). V dropped 8 bases and J dropped 0 bases, with 14 bases sitting between them. Germline V CDR1 and CDR2: SNHLY, FYNNEI. The CDR3 has 16 amino acids. The CDR3 DNA is TGTGCCAGCTCCCCGGGGGATCACTCTGGGGCCAACGTCCTGACTTTC. This codes for CASSPGDHSGANVLTF.

V and J are TRBV2 and TRBJ1-2, with D unclear. Germline V gives CDR1 SNHLY, CDR2 FYNNEI. This CDR3 is built from 15 residues. Trimming stripped 6 bases from V and 0 bases from J, with 14 bases between. DNA of the CDR3: TGTGCCAGCAGGGCCCAAACAGTCTCTAACTATGGCTACACCTTC. Translated: CASRAQTVSNYGYTF.

This clone came up once. V gene TRBV6-5 combines with J gene TRBJ1-5; a weak D match, TRBD1 (6 bases). Germline values: CDR1 MNHEY, CDR2 SVGAGI. This CDR3 is built from 14 residues. Trimming shortened V by 2 bases and J by 3 bases, and 8 bases separated the two germline ends. The CDR3 is CASSYRDNNQPQHF. The CDR3 bases are TGTGCCAGCAGTTACAGGGACAACAATCAGCCCCAGCATTTT.

V is TRBV7-9 and J is TRBJ1-1; possible D gene TRBD1, 5 bases. The CDR3 consists of 16 residues. With 5 bases removed from V and 0 bases from J, the gap between germline ends came to 16 bases. Germline V lookup: CDR1 SEHNR, CDR2 FQNEAQ (reference sequence). CDR3 region: CASSPKGQSLNTEAFF. CDR3 bases: TGTGCCAGCAGCCCAAAAGGACAAAGCTTGAACACTGAAGCTTTCTTT.

The chain carries TRBV7-9 and TRBJ1-3, with TRBD1 matching over 10 bases. Germline V gives CDR1 SEHNR, CDR2 FQNEAQ (reference sequence). This CDR3 has 15 amino acids. The V gene end was trimmed by 2 bases and the J gene end by 6 bases; junction bases not matched to a gene: 4. CDR3 protein: CASSLMGQGTNTIYF. The CDR3 DNA follows: TGTGCCAGCAGCTTAATGGGACAGGGGACAAACACCATATATTTT.

This clone was seen just once. The V call is TRBV7-2, the J call TRBJ2-1; 8 nucleotides line up with TRBD2. V was pared by 8 bases and J by 7 bases, with 13 bases of the junction left unmatched. The CDR3 is 15 residues long. Germline V lookup: CDR1 SGHTA, CDR2 FQGNSA. CDR3 protein: CASAFRGGVPNEQFF. CDR3 nucleotides: TGTGCCAGCGCCTTTCGGGGGGGCGTCCCAAATGAGCAGTTCTTC.